This T cell receptor (beta chain) came from a study of T cell changes during pregnancy in multiple sclerosis. TCRdb's copy holds only in-frame clones and misses some; the assay was immunoSEQ multiplex PCR. The profile shows approximately 40,000 clones, 92% of them singletons. Germline lookup yields CDR1 SGHTA and CDR2 FQGNSA. V shed 4 bases and J shed 4 bases, with 8 bases lying between them. This CDR3 is 12 amino acids long. The clonotype comes from a female donor with multiple sclerosis, enrolled in a pregnancy study. The sample consisted of CD4+ T cells from peripheral blood mononuclear cells, taken in the third trimester of pregnancy. The chain has TRBV7-2 and TRBJ2-7; no reliable D call. CDR3 region: CASSSSQYEQYF. The CDR3 coding sequence is TGTGCCAGCAGCTCAAGCCAATACGAGCAGTACTTC.